The present TCR beta chain was sequenced within a study of T cell responses to AZD1222 COVID-19 vaccine. Points from the study as a whole: There were vaccine-associated CD4 TCRs across spike, dominant at 160-218 and 743-854. Recipients of AZD1222 seropositive at baseline numbered only 6 or 7. There were mostly white British donors and more females than males, and clonal diversity was possibly underestimated.

Per the germline V gene, CDR1 is MNHEY and CDR2 is SVGAGI. The CDR3 sequence is 12 residues long. V lost 7 bases to trimming and J lost 7 bases, with 10 bases between them. Some clones are missing from TCRdb's copy, which holds only in-frame ones; the method was immunoSEQ multiplex PCR. The repertoire consists of under 80,000 clones, with 81% occurring once and the leading ten covering over 20%. Notes on this clone: Antigen specificity is unknown.

Second-dose timings of about 4 or about 12 weeks were pooled. The chain carries TRBV6-5 and TRBJ1-4; D is unresolved. This specimen was peripheral blood, taken 28 days after the second AZD1222 dose. The TCR was taken from an adult who received the AZD1222 COVID-19 vaccine. CDR3 in DNA: TGTGCCAGCAAACCCTGGGGTGAAAAACTGTTTTTT. Translated: CASKPWGEKLFF.